A single sample is the source of the 5 T cell receptor beta chains below, sequenced in a study of blood T cell repertoires in COVID-19. Data came from immunoSEQ multiplex PCR; TCRdb stores just in-frame clones and leaves some out. The sample contains some 310,000 clones, roughly 91% of which appear only once. Material: PBMCs or T cells enriched from blood (not recorded which). These receptors were obtained from a woman aged 25 to 39 who had recovered from COVID-19.

This sequence joins TRBV18 and TRBJ2-7; 8 positions agree with TRBD1. This CDR3 is built from 15 residues. Germline CDR1 reads KGHSH; CDR2 reads LQKENI. J gave up 3 bases and V 3 bases, and 7 bases lay outside the gene matches. DNA for the CDR3: TGTGCCAGCTCACCGGTGACAGGGGAACACTACGAGCAGTACTTC. Amino acid sequence: CASSPVTGEHYEQYF.

The gene calls are TRBV27 and TRBJ2-7, with D maybe TRBD2 (5 bases). V was shortened by 10 bases and J by 3 bases, with 22 bases between the two germline ends. The CDR3 is made up of 15 amino acids. Germline V gene sequence: CDR1 MNHEY, CDR2 SMNVEV (reference sequence). The CDR3, as DNA: TGTGCCACCTCCTCGCCGGTTACGGGAATCTACGAGCAGTACTTC. The encoded protein is CATSSPVTGIYEQYF.

The table lists this clone with many counts. The rearrangement joins TRBV28 to TRBJ2-7, with D maybe TRBD1 (5 bases). Trimming cost V 3 bases and J 6 bases, with 15 bases left between them. The CDR3 consists of 14 residues. CDR1 and CDR2 from the germline V gene are MDHEN and SYDVKM. CDR3 protein: CASSFLGAWAEQYF. CDR3 coding DNA: TGTGCCAGCAGTTTCTTAGGGGCTTGGGCCGAGCAGTACTTC.

CDR3 nucleotides: TGTGCCAGCATCATTGCAGGTAGCAATCAGCCCCAGCATTTT. Translated, it gives CASIIAGSNQPQHF. This chain joins TRBV28 and TRBJ1-5; D is ambiguous. Trimming removed 7 bases at V and 0 bases at J, with 10 bases between. The V gene's germline CDR1 is MDHEN and CDR2 SYDVKM. CDR3 length: 14 amino acids.

The rearrangement links TRBV5-4 to TRBJ2-1; TRBD1 agrees at 8 bases. Germline CDR1 SGHNT, CDR2 YYREEE (reference sequence). The CDR3 runs to 15 residues. J lost 0 bases, V lost 2 bases, and 1 base had no gene match. CDR3 region: CASSLDRGSYNEQFF. The CDR3 DNA is TGTGCCAGCAGCTTAGACAGGGGCTCCTACAATGAGCAGTTCTTC.